Below, 23 T cell receptor beta chains from the same sample are listed, as sequenced in a study of T cell repertoires and HLA-DP antigens. These TCRs are of unknown antigen specificity. The method was immunoSEQ multiplex PCR; TCRdb's version includes in-frame clones alone and lacks a portion of them. This sample carries about 73,000 clones, around 80% of them seen once, and the ten largest clones take 1.6%. Specimen: CD4+ T cells from PBMCs. The receptor source for this set is a man in his 60s in good health and CMV-seronegative.

V usage is TRBV19 and J usage is TRBJ1-1, with D possibly matching TRBD1 (5 bases). The CDR3 has 14 residues. The V and J ends lost 3 bases and 5 bases respectively, with 13 bases between them. The V gene's germline CDR1 is LNHDA and CDR2 SQIVND (reference sequence). DNA for the CDR3: TGTGCCAGTAGTATGGGGCAGATGGGGACTGAAGCTTTCTTT. The encoded protein is CASSMGQMGTEAFF.

This clone has a single count. V usage is TRBV6-1 and J usage is TRBJ1-5, with 9 positions matching TRBD1. Per germline, CDR1 MNHNS and CDR2 SASEGT. The CDR3 is 15 amino acids. J gave up 6 bases and V 2 bases, and 5 bases lay outside the gene matches. The CDR3 DNA sequence: TGTGCCAGCAGTGAATGGACAGGGGAGGGTCAGCCCCAGCATTTT. Its protein is CASSEWTGEGQPQHF.

This clone was recorded once. This sequence joins TRBV5-4 and TRBJ2-7, with D possibly being TRBD1 (5 bases). This CDR3 contains 16 residues. Trimming took off 1 base at V and 1 base at J, with 15 bases between the two ends. Germline V CDR1 and CDR2: SGHNT, YYREEE (reference sequence). In DNA, the CDR3 is TGTGCCAGCAGCTTGAAAGGGGCCGCATCATCCTACGAGCAGTACGTC. As protein: CASSLKGAASSYEQYV.

J is TRBJ1-1 and V is TRBV19, with 7 bases identical to TRBD1. V lost 3 bases to trimming and J lost 11 bases; unmatched junction nucleotides: 9. Germline V gene data show CDR1 as LNHDA and CDR2 as SQIVND (reference sequence). This CDR3 has 13 residues. CDR3 bases: TGTGCCAGTAGTATTCGGCAGGAGGGGGCCGCTTTCTTT. This sequence encodes CASSIRQEGAAFF.

The gene calls are TRBV7-2 and TRBJ1-2, with a possible D match to TRBD1 (5 bases). This CDR3 region has 15 residues. Germline CDR1 reads SGHTA; CDR2 reads FQGNSA. The V end was cut by 2 bases, the J end by 4 bases, with 14 bases between. The CDR3: CASSLSDSTFYGYTF. The CDR3 region has the DNA TGTGCCAGCAGCTTAAGTGACAGTACCTTCTATGGCTACACCTTC. Looking up the rest from reference TRBV7-2 and TRBJ1-2 gives the full variable domain: GAGVSQSPSNKVTEKGKDVELRCDPISGHTALYWYRQSLGQGLEFLIYFQGNSAPDKSGLPSDRFSAERTGGSVSTLTIQRTQQEDSAVYLCASSLSDSTFYGYTFGSGTRLTVV.

The chain carries TRBV7-3 and TRBJ1-1; D remains unclear. Trimming took 4 bases from V and 1 from J, leaving 7 bases between them. The CDR3 is made up of 13 amino acids. Germline loops: CDR1 SGHTA, CDR2 FQGTGA. CDR3 nucleotides: TGTGCCAGCAGCTCAAGTTCGAACACTGAAGCTTTCTTT. This translates into CASSSSSNTEAFF.

The chain combines TRBV18 with TRBJ1-4, with a weak D call TRBD1 (6 bases). This CDR3 is 15 amino acids long. From germline, CDR1 is KGHSH and CDR2 LQKENI. V was shortened by 6 bases and J by 5 bases, with 16 bases between the two germline ends. CDR3 nucleotides: TGTGCCAGCTCTACGGCCGGGGGGCGGAATGAAAAACTGTTTTTT. Translation gives CASSTAGGRNEKLFF.

The V and J genes are TRBV6-5 and TRBJ2-5, with a tentative D call TRBD2 (7 bases). The CDR3 loop spans 14 amino acids. The germline V gene has CDR1 MNHEY and CDR2 SVGAGI. V was trimmed by 0 bases and J by 4 bases, leaving 9 bases between them. CDR3 in amino acids: CASSYSGGGETQYF. The CDR3 nucleotides are TGTGCCAGCAGTTACTCGGGAGGGGGAGAGACCCAGTACTTC.

This clone was counted once. At the DNA level, this CDR3 is encoded by other sequences in the same sample as well. The chain links TRBV5-1 to TRBJ1-4; TRBD1 matches at 11 bases. The CDR3 totals 15 residues. From germline, CDR1 is SGHRS and CDR2 YFSETQ. V was clipped by 4 bases and J by 8 bases; unmatched bases: 7. The CDR3 protein is CASSPGTGGREKLFF. The CDR3 DNA is TGCGCCAGCAGCCCAGGGACAGGGGGGCGAGAAAAACTGTTTTTT.

The CDR3 region has the DNA TGTGCCAGCAGCCCCGGGGGGCGGGGTTCGGACTCTGGGGCCAACGTCCTGACTTTC. Its translation is CASSPGGRGSDSGANVLTF. The chain joins TRBV11-3 to TRBJ2-6; D perhaps matches TRBD2 (7 bases). Germline-derived CDR1 and CDR2 are SGHNT and YENEEA. The CDR3 contains 19 residues. Between the trimmed V and J ends, which lost 5 bases and 0 bases, there was a span of 20 bases. The full variable domain, its missing parts supplied by reference TRBV11-3 and TRBJ2-6, is EAGVVQSPRYKIIEKKQPVAFWCNPISGHNTLYWYLQNLGQGPELLIRYENEEAVDDSQLPKDRFSAERLKGVDSTLKIQPAELGDSAVYLCASSPGGRGSDSGANVLTFGAGSRLTVL.

The genes are TRBV19 and TRBJ1-6; no reliable D call. The CDR3 is made up of 17 amino acids. CDR1 and CDR2 from the germline V gene are LNHDA and SQIVND (reference sequence). Trimming pared 4 bases from V and 3 bases from J, leaving 16 bases between. The CDR3 sequence is CASSTSLTRGYNSPLHF. The CDR3, as DNA: TGTGCCAGTAGTACGTCCCTGACACGAGGCTATAATTCACCCCTCCACTTT.

This clone has a single count. The J gene is TRBJ2-5, the V gene TRBV4-3, with TRBD2 matching over 8 bases. Trimming removed 0 bases from V and 9 bases from J; junction bases left unmatched: 12. Germline values: CDR1 LGHNA, CDR2 YSLEER. The CDR3 has 16 amino acids. DNA of the CDR3: TGCGCCAGCAGCCAAGATGCCCCTAGCGGGCCGGGGGCCCAGTACTTC. Protein product: CASSQDAPSGPGAQYF.

The sample holds a few counts of this clone. CDR3 coding DNA: TGTGCCAGCAGCTCCAGGGTGGATCACACTGAAGCTTTCTTT. Protein product: CASSSRVDHTEAFF. This chain uses TRBV5-6 with TRBJ1-1; maybe TRBD1 (5 bases). The CDR3 is 14 residues long. The V and J ends lost 3 bases and 3 bases respectively, with 12 bases between them. Germline V gene lookup returns CDR1 SGHDT and CDR2 YYEEEE.

The V call is TRBV5-4, the J call TRBJ2-1, with 9 bases lining up with TRBD2. There are 16 residues in the CDR3. J was trimmed by 5 bases and V by 0 bases; bases with no gene match: 6. Per the germline V gene, CDR1 is SGHNT and CDR2 is YYREEE (reference sequence). The CDR3 DNA reads TGTGCCAGCAGCTTGGGAAGGAGCGGGGGGCACAATGAGCAGTTCTTC. Translating it yields CASSLGRSGGHNEQFF.

This clone has just one count. The CDR3 is CASSPTSDRGYEQYF. In DNA, the CDR3 is TGTGCCAGTAGTCCTACCTCGGACAGGGGCTACGAGCAGTACTTC. The chain combines TRBV19 with TRBJ2-7, with TRBD1 identical over 9 bases. This CDR3 comprises 15 residues. V lost 5 bases, J lost 3 bases, and 8 bases stayed unmatched. From germline, CDR1 is LNHDA and CDR2 SQIVND (reference sequence). The complete variable domain, with remaining parts taken from reference TRBV19 and TRBJ2-7, reads DGGITQSPKYLFRKEGQNVTLSCEQNLNHDAMYWYRQDPGQGLRLIYYSQIVNDFQKGDIAEGYSVSREKKESFPLTVTSAQKNPTAFYLCASSPTSDRGYEQYFGPGTRLTVT.

This clone was found once. The V call is TRBV2, the J call TRBJ1-4; perhaps TRBD1 as D (6 bases). The V end lost 4 bases, the J end lost 8 bases, and 14 bases lay between the germline ends. Germline CDR1 is SNHLY and CDR2 is FYNNEI. CDR3 length: 14 residues. The CDR3 coding sequence is TGTGCCAGCAGTGTGGGGAGCCAGGGGGAAAAACTGTTTTTT. Translating it yields CASSVGSQGEKLFF.

The chain uses TRBV5-1 and TRBJ2-2, with no clear D. Germline V gene data show CDR1 as SGHRS and CDR2 as YFSETQ. V was clipped by 0 bases and J by 4 bases, with 1 base between them. The CDR3 sequence is 12 residues long. In DNA, the CDR3 is TGCGCCAGCAGCTTGGCCACCGGGGAGCTGTTTTTT. This gives the protein CASSLATGELFF.

This chain links TRBV27 with TRBJ2-1; 14 nucleotides agree with TRBD2. The germline gives CDR1 MNHEY, CDR2 SMNVEV (reference sequence). This CDR3 spans 17 amino acids. Trimming cost V 5 bases and J 1 base; bases outside gene matches: 4. The CDR3, as DNA: TGTGCCAGCAGTACTCGGACTAGCGGGAGGTCCTACAATGAGCAGTTCTTC. Protein product: CASSTRTSGRSYNEQFF.

The chain has TRBV4-2 and TRBJ2-3; tentative D call: TRBD1 (5 bases). Germline CDR1 reads LGHNA; CDR2 reads YNFKEQ. V dropped 1 base and J dropped 5 bases, with 16 bases sitting between them. The CDR3 runs 16 residues. The CDR3 DNA reads as TGTGCCAGCAGCCAAGGCGGACAAGGGTCCGGAGATACGCAGTATTTT. Its translation is CASSQGGQGSGDTQYF.

This chain joins TRBV7-9 and TRBJ2-7; no clear D. V gave up 6 bases and J gave up 3 bases, with 9 bases separating them. The germline CDR1 and CDR2 sequences are SEHNR and FQNEAQ (reference sequence). The CDR3 is made up of 12 amino acids. The CDR3: CASSNGYYEQYV. The DNA for the CDR3 is TGTGCCAGCAGTAACGGGTACTACGAGCAGTACGTC.

The V call is TRBV29-1, the J call TRBJ2-1; 12 bases are shared with TRBD1. Unmatched junction bases numbered 6, after V lost 4 bases and J lost 8 bases. This CDR3 contains 14 residues. The germline gives CDR1 SQVTM, CDR2 ANQGSEA. CDR3 nucleotide sequence: TGCAGCGTTGTGGGGACAGGGGGCGTGGATGAGCAGTTCTTC. It encodes CSVVGTGGVDEQFF.

Remarks on this clone: The same CDR3 is also encoded by other DNA sequences in this sample. The V and J genes are TRBV6-5 and TRBJ1-1; tentative D call: TRBD1 (5 bases). The ends were cut back, 0 bases at V and 5 bases at J, with 7 bases in the middle. Looked up from germline, CDR1 is MNHEY and CDR2 is SVGAGI. The CDR3 runs 13 residues. This CDR3 is CASSYSGGTEAFF. CDR3 DNA: TGTGCCAGCAGTTACTCGGGGGGTACTGAAGCTTTCTTT.

The CDR3 loop is CASSIAETQYF. The CDR3 region has the DNA TGTGCCAGTAGTATAGCAGAGACCCAGTACTTC. The chain employs TRBV19 and TRBJ2-5; no reliable D call. V dropped 1 base and J dropped 4 bases, with 1 base sitting between them. CDR1 and CDR2 (germline): LNHDA, SQIVND (reference sequence). The length of the CDR3 is 11 residues.